This T cell receptor beta chain was found in a study of T cell changes during pregnancy in multiple sclerosis. The CDR3 covers 17 residues. The V and J ends lost 2 bases and 0 bases, in that order; junction bases with no gene match: 9. Germline lookup yields CDR1 MDHEN and CDR2 SYDVKM. Sequenced by immunoSEQ multiplex PCR; TCRdb stores in-frame clones only, minus some. Of about 25,000 clones in the sample, around 86% were seen once. The sample in question was CD8+ T cells from peripheral blood mononuclear cells, obtained in the first trimester of pregnancy. This receptor was identified in a female donor in good health, enrolled as a control in a pregnancy study. The chain has TRBV28 and TRBJ1-2, with 7 bases aligning to TRBD1. In DNA, the CDR3 is TGTGCCAGCAGTTTACCTAGGCACAGGGGAGCTAACTATGGCTACACCTTC. This codes for CASSLPRHRGANYGYTF.